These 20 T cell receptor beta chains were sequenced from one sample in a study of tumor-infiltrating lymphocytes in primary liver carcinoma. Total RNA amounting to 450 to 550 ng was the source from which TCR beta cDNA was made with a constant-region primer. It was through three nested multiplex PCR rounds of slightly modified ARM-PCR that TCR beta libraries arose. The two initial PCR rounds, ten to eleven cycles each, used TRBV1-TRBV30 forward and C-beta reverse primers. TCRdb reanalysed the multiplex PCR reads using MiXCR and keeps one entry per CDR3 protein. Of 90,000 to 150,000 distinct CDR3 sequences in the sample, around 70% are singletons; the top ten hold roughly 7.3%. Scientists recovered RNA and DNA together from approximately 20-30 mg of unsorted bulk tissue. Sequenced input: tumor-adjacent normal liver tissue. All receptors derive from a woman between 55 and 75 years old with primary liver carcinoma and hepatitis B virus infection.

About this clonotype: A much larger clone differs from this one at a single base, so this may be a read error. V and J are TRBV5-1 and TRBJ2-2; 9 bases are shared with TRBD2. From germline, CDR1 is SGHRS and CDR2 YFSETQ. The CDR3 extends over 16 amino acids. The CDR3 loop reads CASSLASGVYTGEPFF. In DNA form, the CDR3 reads TGCGCCAGCAGCCTGGCTAGCGGGGTCTACACCGGGGAGCCGTTTTTT.

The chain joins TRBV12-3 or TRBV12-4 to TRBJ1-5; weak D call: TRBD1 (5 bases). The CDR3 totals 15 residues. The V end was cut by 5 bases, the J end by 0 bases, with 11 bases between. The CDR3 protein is CASSLTDNSNQPQHF. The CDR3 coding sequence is TGTGCCAGCAGTCTGACAGACAATAGCAATCAGCCCCAGCATTTT.

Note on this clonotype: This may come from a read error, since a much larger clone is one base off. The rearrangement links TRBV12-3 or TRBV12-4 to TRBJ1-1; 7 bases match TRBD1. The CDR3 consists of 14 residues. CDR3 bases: TGTGCCAGCAGCAGAACAGGGGATGATACTGCAGCTTTCTTT. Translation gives CASSRTGDDTAAFF.

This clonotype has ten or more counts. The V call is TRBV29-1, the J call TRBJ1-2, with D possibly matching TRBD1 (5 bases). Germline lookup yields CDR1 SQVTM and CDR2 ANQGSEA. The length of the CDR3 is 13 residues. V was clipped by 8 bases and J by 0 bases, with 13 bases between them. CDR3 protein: CSLRDSPNYGYTF. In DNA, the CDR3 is TGCAGCCTCAGGGATTCTCCTAACTATGGCTACACCTTC. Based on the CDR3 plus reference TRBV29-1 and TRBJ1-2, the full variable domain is SAVISQKPSRDICQRGTSLTIQCQVDSQVTMMFWYRQQPGQSLTLIATANQGSEATYESGFVIDKFPISRPNLTFSTLTVSNMSPEDSSIYLCSLRDSPNYGYTFGSGTRLTVV.

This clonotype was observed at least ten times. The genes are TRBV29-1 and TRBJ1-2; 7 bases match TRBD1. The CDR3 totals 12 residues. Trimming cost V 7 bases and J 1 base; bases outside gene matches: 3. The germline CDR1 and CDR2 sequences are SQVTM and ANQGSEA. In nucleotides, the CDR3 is TGCAGCGGGGGGGACAGTAACTATGGCTACACCTTC. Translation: CSGGDSNYGYTF.

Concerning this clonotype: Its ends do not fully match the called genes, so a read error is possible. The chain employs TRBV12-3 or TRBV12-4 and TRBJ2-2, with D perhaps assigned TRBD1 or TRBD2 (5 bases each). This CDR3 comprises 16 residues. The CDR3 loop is CASRQNGGTKTGELFF. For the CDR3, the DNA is TGTGCCAGCAGGCAAAATGGGGGTACGAAGACCGGGGAGCTGTTTTTT.

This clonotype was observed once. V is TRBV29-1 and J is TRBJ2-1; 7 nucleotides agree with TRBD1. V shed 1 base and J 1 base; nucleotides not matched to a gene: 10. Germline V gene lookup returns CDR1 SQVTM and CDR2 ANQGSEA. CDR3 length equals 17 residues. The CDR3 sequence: CSVEGVDRESSYNEQFF. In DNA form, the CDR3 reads TGCAGCGTTGAAGGGGTCGACAGGGAGAGTTCCTACAATGAGCAGTTCTTC.

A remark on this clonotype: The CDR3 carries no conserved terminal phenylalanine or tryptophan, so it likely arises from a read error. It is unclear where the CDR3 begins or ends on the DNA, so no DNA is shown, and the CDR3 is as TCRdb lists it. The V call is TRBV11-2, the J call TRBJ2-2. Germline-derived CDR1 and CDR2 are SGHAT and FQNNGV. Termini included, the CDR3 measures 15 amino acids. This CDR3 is CDSSLESVFTGEQFL.

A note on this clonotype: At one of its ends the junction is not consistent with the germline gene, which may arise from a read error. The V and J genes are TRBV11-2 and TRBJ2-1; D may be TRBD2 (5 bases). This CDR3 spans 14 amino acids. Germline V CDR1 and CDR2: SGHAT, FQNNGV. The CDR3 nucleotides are TGTGCCAGCGGTCCGGACTCGAGGTATAGGGAACAGTTATTC. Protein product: CASGPDSRYREQLF.

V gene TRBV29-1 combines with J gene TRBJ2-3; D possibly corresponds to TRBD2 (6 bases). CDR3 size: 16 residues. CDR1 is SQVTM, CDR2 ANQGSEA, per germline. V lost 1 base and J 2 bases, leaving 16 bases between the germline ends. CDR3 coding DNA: TGCAGCGTTGAAGGTCGGTACGGGGGTTACACAGATACGCAGTATTTT. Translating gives CSVEGRYGGYTDTQYF.

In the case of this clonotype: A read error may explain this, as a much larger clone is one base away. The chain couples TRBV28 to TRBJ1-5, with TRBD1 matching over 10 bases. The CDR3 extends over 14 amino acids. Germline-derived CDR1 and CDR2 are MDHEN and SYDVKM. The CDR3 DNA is TGTGCCAGCACCTCTGGACAGGGGGGCCAGCCCCAGCGTTTT. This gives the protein CASTSGQGGQPQRF.

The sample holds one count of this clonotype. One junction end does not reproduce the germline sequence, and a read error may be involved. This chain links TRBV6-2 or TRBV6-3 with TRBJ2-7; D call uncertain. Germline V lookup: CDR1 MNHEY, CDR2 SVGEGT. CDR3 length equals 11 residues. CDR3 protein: CASSYYGEQHF. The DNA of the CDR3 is TGCGCCAGCAGTTACTACGGAGAGCAGCACTTC.

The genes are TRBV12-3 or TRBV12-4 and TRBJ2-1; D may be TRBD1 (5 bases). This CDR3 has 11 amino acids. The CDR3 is CVSSRQHEQFF. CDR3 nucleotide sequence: TGTGTCAGTAGTCGACAGCATGAGCAGTTCTTC.

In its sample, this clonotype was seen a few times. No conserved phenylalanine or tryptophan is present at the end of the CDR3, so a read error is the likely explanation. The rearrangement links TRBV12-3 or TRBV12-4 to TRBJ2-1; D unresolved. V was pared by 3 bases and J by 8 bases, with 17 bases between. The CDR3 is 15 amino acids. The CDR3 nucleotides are TGTGCCAGCAGTTTTGGAGCCGGAGAACGGGATGAGCAGTTCCTC. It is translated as CASSFGAGERDEQFL.

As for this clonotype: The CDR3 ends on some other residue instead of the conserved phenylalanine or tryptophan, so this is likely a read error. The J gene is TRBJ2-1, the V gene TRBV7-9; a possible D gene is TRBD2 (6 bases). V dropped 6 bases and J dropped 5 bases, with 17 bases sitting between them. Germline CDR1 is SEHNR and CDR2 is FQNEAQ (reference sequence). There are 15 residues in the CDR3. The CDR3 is CASRGHFSGDNEQFS. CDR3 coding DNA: TGTGCCAGCAGGGGCCACTTTAGCGGCGACAATGAGCAGTTCTCC.

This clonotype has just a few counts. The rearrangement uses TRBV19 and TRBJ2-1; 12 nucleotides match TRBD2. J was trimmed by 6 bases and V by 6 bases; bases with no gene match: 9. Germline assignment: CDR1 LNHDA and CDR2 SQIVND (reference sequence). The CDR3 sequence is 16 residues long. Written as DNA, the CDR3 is TGTGCCAGTAGGAAGAGACTAGCGGGAGTTGGCAATGAGCAGTTCTTC. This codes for CASRKRLAGVGNEQFF.

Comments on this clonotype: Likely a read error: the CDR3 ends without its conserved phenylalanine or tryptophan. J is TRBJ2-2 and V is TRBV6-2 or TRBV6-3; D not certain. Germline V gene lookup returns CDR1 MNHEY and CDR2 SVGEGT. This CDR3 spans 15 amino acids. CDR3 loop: CASSPNIQDTVELFL. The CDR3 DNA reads TGTGCCAGCAGCCCTAACATCCAAGACACCGTGGAGCTGTTTCTT.

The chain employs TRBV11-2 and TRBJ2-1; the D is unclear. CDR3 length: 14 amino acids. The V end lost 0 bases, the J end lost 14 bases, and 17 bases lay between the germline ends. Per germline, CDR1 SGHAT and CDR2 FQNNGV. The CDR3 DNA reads TGTGCCAGCAGCTTAGATGGGAACCACAATGGGGAGTTCTTC. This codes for CASSLDGNHNGEFF.

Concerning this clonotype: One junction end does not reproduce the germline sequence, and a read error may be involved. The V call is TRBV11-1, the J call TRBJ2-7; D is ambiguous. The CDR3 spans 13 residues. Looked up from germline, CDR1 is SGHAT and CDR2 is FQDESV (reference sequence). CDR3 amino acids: CANSLDRPYGQYF. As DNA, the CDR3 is TGTGCCAACAGCTTAGATAGGCCCTACGGGCAGTACTTC.

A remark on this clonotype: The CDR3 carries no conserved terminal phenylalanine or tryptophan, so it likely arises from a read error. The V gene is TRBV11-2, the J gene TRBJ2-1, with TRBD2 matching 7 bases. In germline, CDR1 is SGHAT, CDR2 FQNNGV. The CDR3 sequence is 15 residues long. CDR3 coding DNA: TGCGCCAGCAGCCCCCGACTAGTGGGAGGGCATGAGCAGTTCCTC. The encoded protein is CASSPRLVGGHEQFL.